Following are 26 T cell receptor beta chains from one sample sequenced in a study of T cell repertoires in cytomegalovirus infection. TCRdb re-derived calls from the reads in MiXCR, one entry per CDR3 protein. The sample contains a few hundred thousand distinct CDR3 sequences, about a sixth of which appear only once. The source material was CD8+ T cells from PBMCs. Every receptor here comes from a human donor in good health (CMV status not recorded). Some clones in this sample may be carry-over from other donors' samples.

This clonotype has just a few counts. The chain joins TRBV28 to TRBJ2-1, with 8 bases aligning to TRBD1. The CDR3 is made up of 15 amino acids. In germline, CDR1 is MDHEN, CDR2 SYDVKM. V lost 3 bases to trimming and J lost 8 bases; unmatched junction nucleotides: 9. The DNA of the CDR3 is TGTGCCAGCAGTTTCCGGGACAGGACTTTTGATGAGCAGTTCTTC. Translation: CASSFRDRTFDEQFF.

This clonotype was detected only a few times. The V call is TRBV11-2, the J call TRBJ2-1, with 9 bases matching TRBD2. The length of the CDR3 is 17 residues. The V and J ends lost 2 bases and 8 bases, in that order; junction bases with no gene match: 13. CDR1 and CDR2 from the germline V gene are SGHAT and FQNNGV. In nucleotides, the CDR3 is TGTGCCAGCAGCTTAAGTTTTGCGGGGGGGGTCTGGGATGAGCAGTTCTTC. Its translation is CASSLSFAGGVWDEQFF.

This chain uses TRBV27 with TRBJ2-7, with D uncertain. The CDR3 has 15 residues. From germline, CDR1 is MNHEY and CDR2 SMNVEV (reference sequence). V lost 0 bases to trimming and J lost 4 bases, with 13 bases between them. The DNA for the CDR3 is TGTGCCAGCAGTTTATCGACGGCAGGTTATTACGAGCAGTACTTC. Its translation is CASSLSTAGYYEQYF.

To note about this clonotype: A read error is possible here, since a much larger clone lies one base away. The J gene is TRBJ2-1, the V gene TRBV12-3 or TRBV12-4; 10 bases line up with TRBD2. This CDR3 comprises 20 residues. CDR3 DNA sequence: TGTGCCAGCAGTTTTCTGGCCCTAGCGGGGGATCCGAGCTCCTACAATGAGCGGTTCTTC. This translates into CASSFLALAGDPSSYNERFF.

This clonotype came up many times. This chain uses TRBV7-6 with TRBJ2-7; D is uncertain. Deletions cut 0 bases from V and 0 bases from J, with 9 bases between. The CDR3 is 15 amino acids. Germline CDR1 SGHVS, CDR2 FNYEAQ. The CDR3 nucleotides read TGTGCCAGCAGCTTAGCTGTGGGTAGCTCCTACGAGCAGTACTTC. Translation gives CASSLAVGSSYEQYF.

The gene calls are TRBV23-1 and TRBJ2-7; TRBD1 aligns across 10 bases. TRBV23-1 is identified as an open reading frame with a role that is uncertain. The CDR3 totals 20 residues. V lost 2 bases and J lost 3; bases outside the gene matches: 19. CDR3 amino acids: CASSQTPLDRGLGCHYEQYF. Here the CDR3 DNA reads TGCGCCAGCAGTCAAACCCCATTGGACAGGGGGTTGGGTTGTCACTACGAGCAGTACTTC.

The chain uses TRBV6-2 or TRBV6-3 and TRBJ2-7; TRBD2 matches at 8 bases. After removal of 8 bases from V and 3 bases from J, the junction contained 6 bases not matched to a gene. This CDR3 is 13 amino acids long. Germline V gene data show CDR1 as MNHEY and CDR2 as SVGEGT. CDR3 loop: CASEGRGDYEQYF. The DNA for the CDR3 is TGTGCCAGCGAGGGGCGGGGGGACTACGAGCAGTACTTC.

In its sample, this clonotype was seen a few times. The chain has TRBV9 and TRBJ2-3; D perhaps matches TRBD1 (6 bases). The CDR3 spans 10 residues. Germline V gives CDR1 SGDLS, CDR2 YYNGEE. V was clipped by 7 bases and J by 8 bases, with 8 bases between them. CDR3 sequence (DNA): TGTGCCAGCGGGGGCACTACGCAGTATTTT. Residues: CASGGTTQYF.

CDR3 coding DNA: TGCAGTGCTAAACCAGTGGTGTACCAAGAGACCCAGTACTTC. Protein: CSAKPVVYQETQYF. V is TRBV20-1 and J is TRBJ2-5; D gene uncertain. Germline V gives CDR1 DFQATT, CDR2 SNEGSKA (reference sequence). The CDR3 has 14 residues. Trimming cost V 4 bases and J 0 bases, with 12 bases left between them.

This clonotype was counted between two and nine times. The V call is TRBV5-1, the J call TRBJ2-7; a possible D gene is TRBD2 (5 bases). The CDR3 is 13 amino acids. Germline V gene lookup returns CDR1 SGHRS and CDR2 YFSETQ. Trimming stripped 3 bases from V and 4 bases from J, with 11 bases between. CDR3 sequence (DNA): TGCGCCAGCAGCTCGGGGATCTATTACGAGCAGTACTTC. The encoded protein is CASSSGIYYEQYF.

This clonotype occurred many times. Here the CDR3 reads CASSLGREPEQFF. In nucleotides, the CDR3 is TGTGCCAGCAGCTTAGGAAGGGAGCCTGAGCAGTTCTTC. The chain has TRBV11-2 and TRBJ2-1; a possible D gene is TRBD2 (5 bases). The V end was cut by 1 base, the J end by 9 bases, with 10 bases between. CDR3 length: 13 amino acids. CDR1 is SGHAT, CDR2 FQNNGV, per germline.

The chain couples TRBV25-1 to TRBJ2-5, with D uncertain. CDR3 length: 13 amino acids. Trimming shortened V by 1 base and J by 4 bases, and 7 bases separated the two germline ends. Looked up from germline, CDR1 is MGHDK and CDR2 is SYGVNS. CDR3 region: CASSELSGETQYF. DNA for the CDR3: TGTGCCAGCAGTGAATTATCTGGAGAGACCCAGTACTTC.

This clonotype showed up just once. The rearrangement joins TRBV5-6 to TRBJ1-1; D possibly corresponds to TRBD1 (5 bases). Per the germline V gene, CDR1 is SGHDT and CDR2 is YYEEEE. CDR3 length equals 13 residues. Trimming cost V 4 bases and J 6 bases, with 13 bases left between them. The CDR3 protein is CASSVSGLAEAFF. The CDR3 nucleotides read TGTGCCAGCAGCGTGTCAGGGTTGGCTGAAGCTTTCTTT.

A single count supports this clonotype. The CDR3 DNA follows: TGTGCCAGCAGTTTAACAGGGGGGCTCAATGAGCAGTTCTTC. Its translation: CASSLTGGLNEQFF. The V call is TRBV28, the J call TRBJ2-1, with TRBD1 matching 8 bases. Trimming at V came to 2 bases and at J to 6 bases, leaving 3 bases not matched to a gene. Germline CDR1 reads MDHEN; CDR2 reads SYDVKM. The CDR3 contains 14 residues. Based on the CDR3 plus reference TRBV28 and TRBJ2-1, the full variable domain is DVKVTQSSRYLVKRTGEKVFLECVQDMDHENMFWYRQDPGLGLRLIYFSYDVKMKEKGDIPEGYSVSREKKERFSLILESASTNQTSMYLCASSLTGGLNEQFFGPGTRLTVL.

There are a few counts of this clonotype. This rearrangement joins TRBV4-1 to TRBJ2-7; possibly TRBD2 for D (5 bases). The V end lost 3 bases, the J end lost 0 bases, and 12 bases lay between the germline ends. Germline V gene data show CDR1 as MGHRA and CDR2 as YSYEKL. The CDR3 is 15 amino acids. The CDR3 sequence is CASSHAGVSSYEQYF. Written as DNA, the CDR3 is TGCGCCAGCAGCCACGCCGGGGTTTCCTCCTACGAGCAGTACTTC.

Turning to this clonotype: One junction end disagrees with the germline gene, perhaps due to a read error. The chain uses TRBV5-1 and TRBJ2-1; 8 bases line up with TRBD1. The CDR3 loop spans 15 amino acids. In germline, CDR1 is SGHRS, CDR2 YFSETQ. The CDR3 DNA sequence: TGCGCCAGCAGCTCGTCAGGGGGCTTCTACAATGTGCAGTTCTTC. It encodes CASSSSGGFYNVQFF. Based on the CDR3 plus reference TRBV5-1 and TRBJ2-1, the full variable domain is KAGVTQTPRYLIKTRGQQVTLSCSPISGHRSVSWYQQTPGQGLQFLFEYFSETQRNKGNFPGRFSGRQFSNSRSEMNVSTLELGDSALYLCASSSSGGFYNVQFFGPGTRLTVL.

Concerning this clonotype: Sequence at one end of the junction differs from germline and may be a read error. The chain uses TRBV6-5 and TRBJ2-5; 10 nucleotides agree with TRBD1. The CDR3 is 16 amino acids. CDR1 and CDR2 (germline): MNHEY, SVGAGI. The CDR3 coding sequence is TGTGCCAGCAGTTACTTGGGACAGGGGATGAAAGACACCCAGTACTTC. It yields the protein CASSYLGQGMKDTQYF.

This clonotype was detected ten times or more. This chain links TRBV27 with TRBJ1-4, with 7 bases matching TRBD1. The CDR3 runs 15 residues. With 0 bases clipped from V and 2 bases from J, the junction kept 0 bases outside the gene matches. CDR1 is MNHEY, CDR2 SMNVEV, per germline (reference sequence). In DNA form, the CDR3 reads TGTGCCAGCAGTTTATCGGGACAGACTAATGAAAAACTGTTTTTT. It specifies CASSLSGQTNEKLFF.

In its sample, this clonotype was seen a few times. The chain employs TRBV7-9 and TRBJ2-7, with D possibly being TRBD1 or TRBD2 (6 bases each). The germline gives CDR1 SEHNR, CDR2 FQNEAQ (reference sequence). CDR3 length: 15 residues. Trimming took 10 bases from V and 4 from J, leaving 23 bases between them. CDR3 loop: CATSGAAEALYEQYF. CDR3 coding DNA: TGTGCCACCTCGGGGGCGGCAGAAGCCTTATACGAGCAGTACTTC.

In regard to this clonotype: At one end the junction does not follow the germline gene, possibly because of a read error. The CDR3 protein is CTSSYSLTGYTEAFF. The CDR3 coding sequence is TGTACCAGCAGTTACTCGCTTACAGGGTACACTGAAGCTTTCTTT. V usage is TRBV6-5 and J usage is TRBJ1-1, with D perhaps TRBD1 (6 bases). The CDR3 has 15 amino acids. Germline V gives CDR1 MNHEY, CDR2 SVGAGI.

This clonotype came up a few times. Written as DNA, the CDR3 is TGTGCCAGCAGCTCTCTTCTAACCACAGATACGCAGTATTTT. Its translation is CASSSLLTTDTQYF. The gene calls are TRBV9 and TRBJ2-3; D ambiguous. Germline CDR1 is SGDLS and CDR2 is YYNGEE. The V and J ends lost 4 bases and 2 bases respectively, with 11 bases between them. This CDR3 has 14 amino acids.

This clonotype was recorded many times. This sequence joins TRBV7-2 and TRBJ1-5; D is uncertain. The CDR3 is 14 amino acids. The V end lost 3 bases, the J end lost 1 base, and 7 bases lay between the germline ends. CDR1 SGHTA and CDR2 FQGNSA come from the germline V gene. CDR3 sequence: CASSFVGSNQPQHF. In DNA form, the CDR3 reads TGTGCCAGCAGCTTCGTGGGGAGCAATCAGCCCCAGCATTTT.

In this sample, this clonotype turned up a few times. The V gene is TRBV7-6, the J gene TRBJ2-7, with TRBD2 matching over 11 bases. Germline CDR1 reads SGHVS; CDR2 reads FNYEAQ. The CDR3 is made up of 17 amino acids. The V gene end was trimmed by 8 bases and the J gene end by 0 bases; junction bases not matched to a gene: 12. CDR3 amino acids: CASGTTSGGLSSYEQYF. CDR3 nucleotide sequence: TGTGCCAGCGGCACTACTAGCGGGGGCCTAAGCTCCTACGAGCAGTACTTC.

This clonotype was seen a handful of times. The chain joins TRBV7-9 to TRBJ2-7; D assignment may be TRBD1 or TRBD2 (5 bases each). V lost 4 bases to trimming and J lost 3 bases, with 16 bases between them. This CDR3 has 15 residues. Germline values: CDR1 SEHNR, CDR2 FQNEAQ (reference sequence). The DNA of the CDR3 is TGTGCCAGCAGCTCCAGGGACCGTTCTCTCTACGAGCAGTACTTC. Protein product: CASSSRDRSLYEQYF.

V usage is TRBV2 and J usage is TRBJ2-2, with TRBD1 matching over 9 bases. CDR1 is SNHLY and CDR2 is FYNNEI in the germline V gene. Trimming removed 4 bases from V and 0 bases from J; junction bases left unmatched: 3. The CDR3 length is 16 residues. CDR3 residues: CASSGYRGPNTGELFF. The CDR3 region has the DNA TGTGCCAGCAGTGGCTACAGGGGGCCGAACACCGGGGAGCTGTTTTTT.

On this clonotype: A much more abundant neighbour one base away suggests this may be a read error. The rearrangement uses TRBV7-4 and TRBJ2-2; D is perhaps TRBD2 (5 bases). CDR1 and CDR2 from the germline V gene are SGHVT and SQSDAQ. This CDR3 comprises 17 residues. The chain's CDR3 is CASSLGAVRGSTEELFF. The CDR3 DNA reads TGTGCCAGCAGCTTAGGGGCAGTACGCGGGTCCACCGAGGAGCTGTTTTTT.